This T cell receptor beta chain emerged from a study of blood T cell repertoires in COVID-19. Study as a whole: Both acute and convalescent COVID-19 samples were obtained from the United States, Italy and Spain.

The repertoire was sequenced with immunoSEQ multiplex PCR; TCRdb's copy has only in-frame clones and lacks some. Here the sample spans over 250,000 clones, 89% being singletons. As to this clone: Sequence at one end of the junction differs from germline and may be a read error.

The CDR3 is 13 residues long. Looked up from germline, CDR1 is KGHDR and CDR2 is SFDVKD. The chain has TRBV24-1 and TRBJ2-2, with D possibly being TRBD2 (5 bases). This sequence was found in a man between 45 and 60 years old with acute or convalescent COVID-19. Material: peripheral blood. The CDR3 region has the DNA TGTGCCACCAGTGATTGGTCCACCGGGGAGCTGCTTTTT. Encoded protein: CATSDWSTGELLF.